Listed here are 20 T cell receptor beta chains from one sample, sequenced in a study of T cell responses to AZD1222 COVID-19 vaccine. The repertoire was sequenced with immunoSEQ multiplex PCR; TCRdb's copy has only in-frame clones and lacks some. The sample has 110,000 or so clones, more than 70% seen once. This specimen consisted of peripheral blood, obtained 28 days after the second AZD1222 dose. These receptor sequences come from an adult who received the AZD1222 COVID-19 vaccine.

The J gene is TRBJ1-2, the V gene TRBV7-2; 7 nucleotides line up with TRBD1. V dropped 1 base and J dropped 0; count of bases not matched to a gene: 2. The germline V gene encodes CDR1 SGHTA and CDR2 FQGNSA. CDR3 size: 15 residues. DNA for the CDR3: TGTGCCAGCAGCTTAGTGACAGGGACTAACTATGGCTACACCTTC. Its protein product is CASSLVTGTNYGYTF.

The rearrangement uses TRBV9 and TRBJ2-2, with 9 positions matching TRBD1. The CDR3 contains 15 residues. V was pared by 4 bases and J by 6 bases, with 7 bases of the junction left unmatched. The germline V gene encodes CDR1 SGDLS and CDR2 YYNGEE. Written as DNA, the CDR3 is TGTGCCAGCAGCCACAGGACAGGGGACGCCGGGGAGCTGTTTTTT. It yields the protein CASSHRTGDAGELFF.

The chain uses TRBV19 and TRBJ1-2; unclear D gene. Trimming took 4 bases from V and 8 from J, leaving 11 bases between them. The germline V gene encodes CDR1 LNHDA and CDR2 SQIVND (reference sequence). CDR3 size: 12 residues. The CDR3 here is CASSKRQGGYTF. CDR3 DNA sequence: TGTGCCAGTAGTAAACGACAAGGCGGCTACACCTTC.

J is TRBJ2-5 and V is TRBV4-3; the D call may be TRBD1 or TRBD2 (5 bases each). V dropped 4 bases and J dropped 2 bases, with 8 bases sitting between them. Germline CDR1 reads LGHNA; CDR2 reads YSLEER. This CDR3 contains 13 residues. This CDR3 reads CASSRDGQETQYF. DNA of the CDR3: TGCGCCAGCAGCCGGGACGGACAAGAGACCCAGTACTTC.

This clone has only one observation. This sequence joins TRBV18 and TRBJ1-2; possibly TRBD1 for D (6 bases). CDR1 and CDR2 (germline): KGHSH, LQKENI. This CDR3 has 16 residues. The V gene lost 3 bases and the J gene lost 8 bases, with 22 bases spanning the gap. The CDR3 here is CASSPRTDAAAMGYTF. The CDR3, as DNA: TGTGCCAGCTCACCGAGGACAGACGCAGCTGCTATGGGCTACACCTTC.

The rearrangement links TRBV3-1 (or the pseudogene TRBV3-2) to TRBJ1-3; D unclear. This CDR3 region has 14 residues. The V gene's germline CDR1 is LGHDT and CDR2 YNNKEL (reference sequence). Trimming pared 0 bases from V and 2 bases from J, leaving 5 bases between. DNA for the CDR3: TGTGCCAGCAGCCAAGACGAGGCTGGAAACACCATATATTTT. Protein sequence: CASSQDEAGNTIYF.

The chain combines TRBV29-1 with TRBJ2-1; 9 bases line up with TRBD2. CDR1 SQVTM and CDR2 ANQGSEA come from the germline V gene. After removal of 3 bases from V and 7 bases from J, the junction contained 4 bases not matched to a gene. This CDR3 is 13 amino acids long. CDR3 nucleotide sequence: TGCAGCGTTGACGCGGGGGGGCGTAATGAGCAGTTCTTC. It is translated as CSVDAGGRNEQFF.

A single count supports this clone. The V gene is TRBV7-8, the J gene TRBJ1-2; D ambiguous. The CDR3 is 13 residues long. Trimming took off 3 bases at V and 4 bases at J, with 9 bases between the two ends. The V gene's germline CDR1 is SGHVS and CDR2 FQNEAQ. The chain's CDR3 is CASSLATTYGYTF. In DNA, the CDR3 is TGTGCCAGCAGCTTGGCAACTACCTATGGCTACACCTTC.

The rearrangement joins TRBV2 to TRBJ2-3; no clear D. The germline V and J ends were trimmed by 10 bases and 0 bases, with 17 bases remaining between them. The germline V gene has CDR1 SNHLY and CDR2 FYNNEI. This CDR3 spans 15 amino acids. CDR3 sequence: CATSQDRLSTDTQYF. In DNA form, the CDR3 reads TGTGCCACCTCCCAGGACCGCCTTAGCACAGATACGCAGTATTTT.

The chain is built from TRBV18 and TRBJ1-1, with no clear D. Trimming removed 1 base at V and 0 bases at J, with 3 bases between. CDR3 length: 13 residues. Germline V CDR1 and CDR2: KGHSH, LQKENI. CDR3 region: CASSPQMNTEAFF. In nucleotides, the CDR3 is TGTGCCAGCTCACCACAGATGAACACTGAAGCTTTCTTT.

This chain connects TRBV27 to TRBJ1-2; D uncertain. The CDR3 length is 14 residues. Deletions cut 5 bases from V and 6 bases from J, with 16 bases between. The germline gives CDR1 MNHEY, CDR2 SMNVEV (reference sequence). CDR3 protein: CASSVDRTSHGYTF. The CDR3 DNA follows: TGTGCCAGCAGTGTAGACCGAACTTCTCATGGCTACACCTTC.

The chain couples TRBV2 to TRBJ2-3, with 13 bases identical to TRBD2. The CDR3 spans 17 residues. J was trimmed by 3 bases and V by 2 bases; bases with no gene match: 5. From germline, CDR1 is SNHLY and CDR2 FYNNEI. Here the CDR3 DNA reads TGTGCCAGCAGTGAATCTACTAGCGGGGGGGCTACAGATACGCAGTATTTT. The encoded protein is CASSESTSGGATDTQYF.

V gene TRBV4-3 combines with J gene TRBJ2-3; tentative D call: TRBD2 (5 bases). With 0 bases removed from V and 2 bases from J, the gap between germline ends came to 15 bases. This CDR3 contains 17 residues. Germline V gene data show CDR1 as LGHNA and CDR2 as YSLEER. CDR3 DNA: TGCGCCAGCAGCCAAGAAGTCGCGGGCAATCCCACAGATACGCAGTATTTT. It translates to CASSQEVAGNPTDTQYF.

This rearrangement joins TRBV15 to TRBJ1-5; D gene unclear. CDR1 is LNHNV, CDR2 YYDKDF, per germline (reference sequence). V dropped 3 bases and J dropped 0 bases, with 6 bases sitting between them. The CDR3 runs 14 residues. CDR3: CATSRGYSNQPQHF. In DNA form, the CDR3 reads TGTGCCACCAGCAGGGGTTATAGCAATCAGCCCCAGCATTTT.

V and J are TRBV19 and TRBJ2-3; D may be TRBD1 or TRBD2 (6 bases each). V lost 5 bases and J 0 bases, leaving 18 bases between the germline ends. Per the germline V gene, CDR1 is LNHDA and CDR2 is SQIVND (reference sequence). This CDR3 contains 17 residues. This chain's CDR3 is CASSVIRGDTSTDTQYF. CDR3 sequence (DNA): TGTGCCAGTAGTGTAATAAGGGGGGACACTAGCACAGATACGCAGTATTTT.

This rearrangement joins TRBV2 to TRBJ2-2, with 9 bases fitting TRBD1. CDR1 SNHLY and CDR2 FYNNEI come from the germline V gene. The J segment lost 1 base and the V segment lost 6 bases, leaving 6 bases of the junction unmatched. The length of the CDR3 is 16 residues. The DNA of the CDR3 is TGTGCCAGCAGCGCCCTGGGACAGGGGAACACCGGGGAGCTGTTTTTT. Translated, it gives CASSALGQGNTGELFF.

This clone was seen a single time. The gene calls are TRBV27 and TRBJ1-4, with a tentative D call TRBD1 (6 bases). The CDR3 spans 14 residues. The V gene lost 5 bases and the J gene lost 8 bases, with 15 bases spanning the gap. Germline CDR1 and CDR2: MNHEY and SMNVEV (reference sequence). The CDR3: CASSLGQFREKLFF. CDR3 in DNA: TGTGCCAGCAGTCTAGGACAGTTTCGGGAAAAACTGTTTTTT.

The rearrangement links TRBV23-1 to TRBJ1-2; the D gene is possibly TRBD1 (5 bases). TRBV23-1 is assigned to the ORF class and has an uncertain function. The CDR3 is 15 amino acids. Trimming took 3 bases from V and 7 from J, leaving 18 bases between them. CDR3 protein: CASSQGGGFAFGYTF. In DNA, the CDR3 is TGCGCCAGCAGTCAGGGCGGGGGGTTTGCTTTTGGCTACACCTTC.

The CDR3 region is CASTQGLYEGYTF. Here the CDR3 DNA reads TGTGCCAGCACCCAAGGGCTTTACGAGGGCTACACCTTC. The chain couples TRBV2 to TRBJ1-2; D gene uncertain. The V end lost 7 bases, the J end lost 8 bases, and 17 bases lay between the germline ends. This CDR3 comprises 13 residues. Germline CDR1 is SNHLY and CDR2 is FYNNEI. The full variable domain, completed using reference TRBV2 and TRBJ1-2, is EPEVTQTPSHQVTQMGQEVILRCVPISNHLYFYWYRQILGQKVEFLVSFYNNEISEKSEIFDDQFSVERPDGSNFTLKIRSTKLEDSAMYFCASTQGLYEGYTFGSGTRLTVV.

The sample holds one count of this clone. The chain links TRBV18 to TRBJ2-7, with 8 bases fitting TRBD1. This CDR3 contains 13 residues. The junction had 5 bases not matched to a gene; V was cut back by 7 bases and J by 3 bases. Germline V gives CDR1 KGHSH, CDR2 LQKENI. DNA of the CDR3: TGTGCCAGCTGGGACAGGAATCTCTACGAGCAGTACTTC. This encodes CASWDRNLYEQYF.